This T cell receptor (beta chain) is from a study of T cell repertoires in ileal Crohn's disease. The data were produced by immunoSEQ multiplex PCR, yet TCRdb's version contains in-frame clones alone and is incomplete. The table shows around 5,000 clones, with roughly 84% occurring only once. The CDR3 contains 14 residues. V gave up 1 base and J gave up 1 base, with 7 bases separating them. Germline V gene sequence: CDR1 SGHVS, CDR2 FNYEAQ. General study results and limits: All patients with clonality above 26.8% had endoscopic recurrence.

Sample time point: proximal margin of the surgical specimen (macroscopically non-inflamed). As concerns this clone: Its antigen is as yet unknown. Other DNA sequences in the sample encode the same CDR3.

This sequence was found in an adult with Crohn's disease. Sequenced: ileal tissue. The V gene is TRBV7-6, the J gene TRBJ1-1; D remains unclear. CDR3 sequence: CASSLEETNTEAFF. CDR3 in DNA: TGTGCCAGCAGCTTAGAGGAAACGAACACTGAAGCTTTCTTT.